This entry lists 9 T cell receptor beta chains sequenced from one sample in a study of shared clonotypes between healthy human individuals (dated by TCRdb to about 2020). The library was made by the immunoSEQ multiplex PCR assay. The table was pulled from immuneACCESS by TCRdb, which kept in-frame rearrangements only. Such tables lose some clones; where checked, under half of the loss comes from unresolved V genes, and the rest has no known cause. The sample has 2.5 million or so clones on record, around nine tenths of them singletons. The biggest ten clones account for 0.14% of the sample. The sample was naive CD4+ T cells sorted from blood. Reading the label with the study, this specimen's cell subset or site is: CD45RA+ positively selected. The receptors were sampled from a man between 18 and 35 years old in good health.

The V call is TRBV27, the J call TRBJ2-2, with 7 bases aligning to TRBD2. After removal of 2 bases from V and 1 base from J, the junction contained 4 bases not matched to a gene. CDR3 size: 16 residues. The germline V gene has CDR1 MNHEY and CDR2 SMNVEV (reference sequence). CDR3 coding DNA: TGTGCCAGCAGTTTAATCCGGACTAGGAACACCGGGGAGCTGTTTTTT. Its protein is CASSLIRTRNTGELFF.

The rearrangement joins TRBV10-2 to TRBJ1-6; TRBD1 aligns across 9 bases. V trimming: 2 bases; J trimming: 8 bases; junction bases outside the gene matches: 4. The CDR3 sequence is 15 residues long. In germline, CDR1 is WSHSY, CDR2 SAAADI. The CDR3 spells CASSEGTGNYSPLHF. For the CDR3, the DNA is TGCGCCAGCAGTGAGGGGACAGGGAATTATTCACCCCTCCACTTT.

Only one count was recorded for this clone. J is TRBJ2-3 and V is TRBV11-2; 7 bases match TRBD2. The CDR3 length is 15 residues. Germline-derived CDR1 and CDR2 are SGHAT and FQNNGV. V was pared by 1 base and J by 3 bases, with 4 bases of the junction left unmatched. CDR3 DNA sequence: TGTGCCAGCAGCTTAGCGGGGGGTAAAACAGATACGCAGTATTTT. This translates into CASSLAGGKTDTQYF.

The CDR3 protein is CAWSDSFEKLFF. CDR3 DNA sequence: TGTGCCTGGAGTGATAGCTTTGAAAAACTGTTTTTT. V usage is TRBV30 and J usage is TRBJ1-4; D ambiguous. The length of the CDR3 is 12 residues. The germline CDR1 and CDR2 sequences are GTSNPN and SVGIG (reference sequence). V shed 1 base and J shed 7 bases, with 7 bases lying between them.

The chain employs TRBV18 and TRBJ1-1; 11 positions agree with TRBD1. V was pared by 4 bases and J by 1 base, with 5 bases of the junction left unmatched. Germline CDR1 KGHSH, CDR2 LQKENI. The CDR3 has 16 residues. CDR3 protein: CASSQRTGGGNTEAFF. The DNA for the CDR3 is TGTGCCAGCTCACAGCGGACAGGGGGCGGGAACACTGAAGCTTTCTTT.

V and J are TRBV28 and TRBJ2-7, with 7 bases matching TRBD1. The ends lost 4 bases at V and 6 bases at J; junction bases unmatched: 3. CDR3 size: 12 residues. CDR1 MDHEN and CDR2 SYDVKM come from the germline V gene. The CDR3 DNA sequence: TGTGCCAGCAGTTACAGGGGCGGCGAGCAGTACTTC. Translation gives CASSYRGGEQYF.

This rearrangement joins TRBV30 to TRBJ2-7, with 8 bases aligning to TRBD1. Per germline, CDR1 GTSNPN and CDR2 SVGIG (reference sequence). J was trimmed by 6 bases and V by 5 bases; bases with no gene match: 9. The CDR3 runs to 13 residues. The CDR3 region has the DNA TGTGCCTGGGATACAGGGGGGCTAGGCGAGCAGTACTTC. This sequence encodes CAWDTGGLGEQYF.

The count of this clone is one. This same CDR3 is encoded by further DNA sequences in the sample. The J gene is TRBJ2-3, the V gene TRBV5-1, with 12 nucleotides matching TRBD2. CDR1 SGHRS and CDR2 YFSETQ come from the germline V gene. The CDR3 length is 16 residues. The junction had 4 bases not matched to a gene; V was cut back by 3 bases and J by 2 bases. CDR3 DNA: TGCGCCAGCAGCTCCCTAGCGGGGGGGAACACAGATACGCAGTATTTT. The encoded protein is CASSSLAGGNTDTQYF.

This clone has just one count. The CDR3 bases are TGTGCCAGCAGTACGATAGGTGGCTACACCTTC. This gives the protein CASSTIGGYTF. This chain uses TRBV6-5 with TRBJ1-2; D remains ambiguous. Trimming stripped 5 bases from V and 7 bases from J, with 8 bases between. The germline CDR1 and CDR2 sequences are MNHEY and SVGAGI. This CDR3 is built from 11 residues.